The rows below give T cell receptor beta chains drawn from one sample of a study of tumor-infiltrating lymphocytes in localized non-small cell lung cancer. Profiling relied on immunoSEQ multiplex PCR, and the TCRdb table lists in-frame clones only, not all of them. This sample has 15,000 to 20,000 clones; more than 60% occur once, and the top ten carry about 6.4%. Sequenced input: lung tumor tissue. The source is a human donor with non-small cell lung cancer. Each CDR3 is given with its conserved first and last residue. D genes are given only for firm matches. Part of the rows lack a size; the others show once, few, many or a class for expanded clones.

abundance: -
j_gene: TRBJ2-3
v_gene: TRBV5-1
d_gene: TRBD2
CDR3aa: CASRALAGLDTQYF
CDR3nt: TGCGCCAGCAGGGCGCTAGCGGGATTAGATACGCAGTATTTT

abundance: -
j_gene: TRBJ2-7
v_gene: TRBV7-9
d_gene: -
CDR3aa: CASSPPGNTYEQYF
CDR3nt: TGTGCCAGCAGCCCCCCGGGAAATACCTACGAGCAGTACTTC

abundance: -
j_gene: TRBJ2-5
v_gene: TRBV6-6
d_gene: -
CDR3aa: CASSYSRLVETQYF
CDR3nt: TGTGCCAGCAGTTACTCTAGACTAGTAGAGACCCAGTACTTC

abundance: -
j_gene: TRBJ2-3
v_gene: TRBV5-4
d_gene: TRBD2
CDR3aa: CASSWTSSTDTQYF
CDR3nt: TGTGCCAGCAGCTGGACTAGCAGCACAGATACGCAGTATTTT

abundance: -
j_gene: TRBJ1-2
v_gene: TRBV27
d_gene: -
CDR3aa: CASSLSPGLPSGYTF
CDR3nt: TGTGCCAGCAGTTTATCGCCAGGCCTGCCCTCCGGCTACACCTTC

abundance: -
j_gene: TRBJ2-3
v_gene: TRBV5-1
d_gene: TRBD2
CDR3aa: CASSSLAEFTDTQYF
CDR3nt: TGCGCCAGCAGCTCTCTAGCGGAGTTCACAGATACGCAGTATTTT

abundance: -
j_gene: TRBJ1-1
v_gene: TRBV10-2
d_gene: -
CDR3aa: CASSEPGVVNTEAFF
CDR3nt: TGCGCCAGCAGTGAGCCCGGAGTGGTGAACACTGAAGCTTTCTTT

abundance: -
j_gene: TRBJ2-5
v_gene: TRBV5-4
d_gene: -
CDR3aa: CASSSGTLRETQYF
CDR3nt: TGTGCCAGCAGCTCGGGGACCCTTAGGGAGACCCAGTACTTC

abundance: -
j_gene: TRBJ1-3
v_gene: TRBV6-1
d_gene: -
CDR3aa: CASSERDFSGNTIYF
CDR3nt: TGTGCCAGCAGTGAGCGGGATTTTTCTGGAAACACCATATATTTT

abundance: -
j_gene: TRBJ2-1
v_gene: TRBV14
d_gene: TRBD2
CDR3aa: CASSHVGLAGYNEQFF
CDR3nt: TGTGCCAGCAGCCATGTGGGACTAGCGGGATACAATGAGCAGTTCTTC

abundance: -
j_gene: TRBJ2-3
v_gene: TRBV11-2
d_gene: -
CDR3aa: CASSLVTSNTDTQYF
CDR3nt: TGTGCCAGCAGCTTAGTTACTTCCAACACAGATACGCAGTATTTT

abundance: few
j_gene: TRBJ2-1
v_gene: TRBV4-2
d_gene: TRBD2
CDR3aa: CASSLSSGSYNEQFF
CDR3nt: TGTGCCAGCAGCCTATCTAGCGGGTCCTACAATGAGCAGTTCTTC

abundance: -
j_gene: TRBJ2-7
v_gene: TRBV5-4
d_gene: TRBD1
CDR3aa: CASTRDRGDEQYF
CDR3nt: TGTGCCAGCACCCGGGACAGGGGGGACGAGCAGTACTTC

abundance: few
j_gene: TRBJ1-2
v_gene: TRBV6-1
d_gene: -
CDR3aa: CASSGQATTYGYTF
CDR3nt: TGTGCCAGCAGTGGACAGGCAACGACCTATGGCTACACCTTC

abundance: once
j_gene: TRBJ1-5
v_gene: TRBV5-5
d_gene: -
CDR3aa: CASSQEGTYGQPQHF
CDR3nt: TGTGCCAGCAGCCAGGAAGGGACGTACGGCCAGCCCCAGCATTTT

abundance: -
j_gene: TRBJ2-2
v_gene: TRBV6-6
d_gene: -
CDR3aa: CASSSPQGTGELFF
CDR3nt: TGTGCCAGCAGCTCGCCACAGGGCACCGGGGAGCTGTTTTTT

abundance: -
j_gene: TRBJ2-7
v_gene: TRBV27
d_gene: TRBD1
CDR3aa: CASSPKGASHTSYEQYF
CDR3nt: TGTGCCAGCAGTCCCAAGGGGGCCTCTCACACTTCCTACGAGCAGTACTTC

abundance: -
j_gene: TRBJ1-5
v_gene: TRBV6-5
d_gene: -
CDR3aa: CASRKGEYQPQHF
CDR3nt: TGTGCCAGCAGAAAGGGGGAATATCAGCCCCAGCATTTT

abundance: -
j_gene: TRBJ2-7
v_gene: TRBV5-6
d_gene: -
CDR3aa: CASSSGPYEQYF
CDR3nt: TGTGCCAGCAGCTCGGGACCCTACGAGCAGTACTTC

abundance: once
j_gene: TRBJ1-2
v_gene: TRBV2
d_gene: -
CDR3aa: CASSAGEVYGYTF
CDR3nt: TGTGCCAGCAGTGCCGGAGAGGTCTATGGCTACACCTTC

abundance: -
j_gene: TRBJ1-2
v_gene: TRBV11-2
d_gene: -
CDR3aa: CASSLNSWITNYGYTF
CDR3nt: TGTGCCAGCAGCCTAAACAGCTGGATAACTAACTATGGCTACACCTTC

abundance: -
j_gene: TRBJ2-3
v_gene: TRBV9
d_gene: -
CDR3aa: CASSVRGGYTDTQYF
CDR3nt: TGTGCCAGCAGCGTCCGCGGAGGATACACAGATACGCAGTATTTT

abundance: once
j_gene: TRBJ2-2
v_gene: TRBV15
d_gene: TRBD2
CDR3aa: CATSRVGGREGNTGELFF
CDR3nt: TGTGCCACCAGCAGAGTTGGAGGTCGGGAGGGGAACACCGGGGAGCTGTTTTTT

abundance: -
j_gene: TRBJ2-5
v_gene: TRBV6-5
d_gene: TRBD2
CDR3aa: CASRQLAGGAETQYF
CDR3nt: TGTGCCAGCAGACAACTAGCGGGAGGAGCAGAGACCCAGTACTTC

abundance: -
j_gene: TRBJ2-3
v_gene: TRBV7-8
d_gene: -
CDR3aa: CASSTYQRATDTQYF
CDR3nt: TGTGCCAGCAGCACCTACCAGCGGGCCACAGATACGCAGTATTTT

abundance: -
j_gene: TRBJ2-7
v_gene: TRBV4-3
d_gene: -
CDR3aa: CASSPQIGGWAYEQYF
CDR3nt: TGCGCCAGCAGCCCTCAAATCGGGGGTTGGGCTTACGAGCAGTACTTC

abundance: -
j_gene: TRBJ2-3
v_gene: TRBV2
d_gene: -
CDR3aa: CASSPMVSDTDTQYF
CDR3nt: TGTGCCAGCAGTCCGATGGTTAGCGACACAGATACGCAGTATTTT

abundance: -
j_gene: TRBJ2-3
v_gene: TRBV19
d_gene: -
CDR3aa: CASGKGLPSTDTQYF
CDR3nt: TGTGCCAGTGGAAAGGGACTCCCAAGCACAGATACGCAGTATTTT

abundance: -
j_gene: TRBJ2-3
v_gene: TRBV5-1
d_gene: -
CDR3aa: CASSLGHGPDTQYF
CDR3nt: TGCGCCAGCAGCTTGGGACATGGGCCAGATACGCAGTATTTT